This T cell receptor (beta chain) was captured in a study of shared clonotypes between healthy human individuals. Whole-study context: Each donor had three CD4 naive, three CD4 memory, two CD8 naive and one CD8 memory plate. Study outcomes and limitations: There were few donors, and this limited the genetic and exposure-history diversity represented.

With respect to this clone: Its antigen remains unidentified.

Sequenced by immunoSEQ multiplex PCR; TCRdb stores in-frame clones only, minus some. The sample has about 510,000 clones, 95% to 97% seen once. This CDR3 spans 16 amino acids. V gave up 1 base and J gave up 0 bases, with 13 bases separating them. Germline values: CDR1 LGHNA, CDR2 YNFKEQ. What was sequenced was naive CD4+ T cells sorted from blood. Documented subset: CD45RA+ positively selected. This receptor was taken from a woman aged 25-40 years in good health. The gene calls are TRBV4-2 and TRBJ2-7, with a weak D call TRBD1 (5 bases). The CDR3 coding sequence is TGTGCCAGCAGCCAAGTCGCCCAGGGCTACTCCTACGAGCAGTACTTC. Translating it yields CASSQVAQGYSYEQYF.